What follows are 10 T cell receptor beta chains derived from one specimen sequenced in a study of cytomegalovirus exposure and HLA in healthy donors. Primers: 60 Vbeta forward and 13 Jbeta reverse. The protocol was immunoSEQ multiplex PCR, while the TCRdb copy is restricted to in-frame clones and leaves out a portion. The sample includes about 160,000 clones, about 73% of them seen just once. Sequenced: PBMCs. These TCRs come from a woman aged 40 to 49 in good health and CMV-seronegative.

The V call is TRBV27, the J call TRBJ2-7; 9 nucleotides align to TRBD1. V gave up 3 bases and J gave up 6 bases; unmatched junction bases: 6. Germline loops: CDR1 MNHEY, CDR2 SMNVEV (reference sequence). CDR3 length: 14 amino acids. Here the CDR3 reads CASSFSGQGGEQYF. CDR3 bases: TGTGCCAGCAGTTTCTCGGGACAGGGCGGCGAGCAGTACTTC.

The V and J genes are TRBV6-1 and TRBJ2-1; tentatively, D is TRBD2 (7 bases). Deletions cut 6 bases from V and 6 bases from J, with 15 bases between. CDR3 length equals 14 residues. The germline V gene has CDR1 MNHNS and CDR2 SASEGT. CDR3 loop: CASRLRGAGNEQFF. CDR3 DNA: TGTGCCAGCAGGCTCCGGGGGGCTGGCAATGAGCAGTTCTTC.

The rearrangement links TRBV9 to TRBJ1-1, with D hard to call. V shed 0 bases and J shed 1 base, with 4 bases lying between them. Per the germline V gene, CDR1 is SGDLS and CDR2 is YYNGEE. CDR3 length equals 13 residues. For the CDR3, the DNA is TGTGCCAGCAGCGTAGCACAGAACACTGAAGCTTTCTTT. It specifies CASSVAQNTEAFF.

The chain recombines TRBV7-9 with TRBJ2-3, with TRBD2 identical over 8 bases. Germline V CDR1 and CDR2: SEHNR, FQNEAQ (reference sequence). V lost 5 bases and J lost 3; bases outside the gene matches: 4. This CDR3 has 14 residues. The CDR3 loop reads CASSVSGVTDTQYF. CDR3 nucleotide sequence: TGTGCCAGCAGCGTTAGCGGGGTTACAGATACGCAGTATTTT.

The V call is TRBV18, the J call TRBJ1-4; perhaps TRBD1 as D (6 bases). The CDR3 covers 14 residues. Germline V gene lookup returns CDR1 KGHSH and CDR2 LQKENI. Trimming left V 3 bases short and J 7 bases short, with 12 bases between. DNA for the CDR3: TGTGCCAGCTCACCGGGGCAGGGGCGTGAAAAACTGTTTTTT. It encodes CASSPGQGREKLFF.

The chain links TRBV27 to TRBJ1-4, with a weak D call TRBD1 (6 bases). This CDR3 has 13 residues. Trimming stripped 6 bases from V and 7 bases from J, with 12 bases between. Germline CDR1 reads MNHEY; CDR2 reads SMNVEV (reference sequence). CDR3 DNA: TGTGCCAGCAGCTCAACCAGGGGTGAAAAACTGTTTTTT. This translates into CASSSTRGEKLFF.

This clone was detected a few times. The V call is TRBV4-1, the J call TRBJ2-7, with 7 bases lining up with TRBD2. Unmatched junction bases numbered 6, after V lost 0 bases and J lost 4 bases. Per germline, CDR1 MGHRA and CDR2 YSYEKL. This CDR3 spans 15 amino acids. The CDR3 sequence: CASSQDSPGGYEQYF. CDR3 sequence (DNA): TGCGCCAGCAGCCAAGATTCCCCGGGGGGATACGAGCAGTACTTC.

V gene TRBV10-2 combines with J gene TRBJ2-5; 7 bases agree with TRBD2. CDR3 size: 12 residues. The V and J ends lost 7 bases and 11 bases, in that order; junction bases with no gene match: 10. In germline, CDR1 is WSHSY, CDR2 SAAADI. CDR3 amino acids: CASTSSGGEQYF. As DNA, the CDR3 is TGCGCCAGCACCTCCTCGGGGGGAGAGCAGTACTTC.

The chain joins TRBV10-3 to TRBJ1-2, with no clear D. The CDR3 is 13 amino acids. V shed 8 bases and J shed 2 bases, with 12 bases lying between them. Germline V lookup: CDR1 ENHRY, CDR2 SYGVKD. CDR3 region: CAISRGINYGYTF. The CDR3 coding sequence is TGTGCCATCTCGAGAGGAATCAACTATGGCTACACCTTC.

The V and J genes are TRBV2 and TRBJ1-1, with unresolved D. Germline lookup yields CDR1 SNHLY and CDR2 FYNNEI. Trimming shortened V by 4 bases and J by 0 bases, and 9 bases separated the two germline ends. This CDR3 is 14 amino acids long. The CDR3 DNA follows: TGTGCCAGCAGTGGGGCGGGGATGAACACTGAAGCTTTCTTT. Its protein is CASSGAGMNTEAFF.